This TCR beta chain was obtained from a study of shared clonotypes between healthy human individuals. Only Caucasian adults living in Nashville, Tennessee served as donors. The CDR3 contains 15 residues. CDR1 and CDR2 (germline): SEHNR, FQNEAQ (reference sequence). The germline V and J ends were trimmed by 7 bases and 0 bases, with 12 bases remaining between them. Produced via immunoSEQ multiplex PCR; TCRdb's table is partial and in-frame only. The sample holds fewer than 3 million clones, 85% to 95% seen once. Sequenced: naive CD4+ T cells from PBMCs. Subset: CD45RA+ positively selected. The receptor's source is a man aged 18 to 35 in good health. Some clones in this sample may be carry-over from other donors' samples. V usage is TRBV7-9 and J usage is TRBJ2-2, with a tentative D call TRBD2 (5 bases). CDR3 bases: TGTGCCAGCACCCCTAGGCGGGCGAACACCGGGGAGCTGTTTTTT. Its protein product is CASTPRRANTGELFF.